What follows are 9 T cell receptor beta chains derived from one specimen sequenced in a study of T cell responses to AZD1222 COVID-19 vaccine. Repertoires were generated with immunoSEQ multiplex PCR, while TCRdb's copy carries only in-frame clones and drops some. This table holds approximately 180,000 clones, over 80% found once. The sample in question was peripheral blood, obtained 28 days after the second dose of the MenACWY control vaccine. Receptor source: an adult who received the MenACWY meningococcal vaccine as a control.

This clone was seen a few times. V gene TRBV5-1 combines with J gene TRBJ2-7; 7 bases are a match to TRBD2. Germline V gene data show CDR1 as SGHRS and CDR2 as YFSETQ. The CDR3 totals 13 residues. J lost 5 bases, V lost 5 bases, and 7 bases had no gene match. CDR3 in DNA: TGCGCCAGCAGATGGACTAGAAGGGACGAGCAGTACTTC. Translating it yields CASRWTRRDEQYF.

This rearrangement joins TRBV4-1 to TRBJ2-5, with 9 bases that match TRBD2. From germline, CDR1 is MGHRA and CDR2 YSYEKL. Unmatched junction bases numbered 2, after V lost 7 bases and J lost 2 bases. This CDR3 is built from 13 residues. This CDR3 reads CASKRGEQETQYF. CDR3 DNA sequence: TGCGCCAGCAAGCGGGGGGAACAAGAGACCCAGTACTTC.

The rearrangement joins TRBV4-2 to TRBJ1-5; D is undetermined. The CDR3 runs to 17 residues. Trimming left V 0 bases short and J 7 bases short, with 19 bases between. The germline gives CDR1 LGHNA, CDR2 YNFKEQ. Here the CDR3 reads CASSQEIRNNGNQPQHF. For the CDR3, the DNA is TGTGCCAGCAGCCAAGAAATAAGGAATAATGGGAACCAGCCCCAGCATTTT.

The chain is built from TRBV27 and TRBJ1-6; TRBD1 matches 11 bases. The junction had 7 bases not matched to a gene; V was cut back by 6 bases and J by 9 bases. This CDR3 has 15 amino acids. The germline CDR1 and CDR2 sequences are MNHEY and SMNVEV (reference sequence). CDR3 region: CASSWTGGDSSPLHF. The CDR3 region has the DNA TGTGCCAGCAGCTGGACAGGGGGCGATAGTTCACCCCTCCACTTT.

The rearrangement links TRBV19 to TRBJ1-3; 7 positions match TRBD1. CDR3 length: 14 amino acids. The J segment lost 4 bases and the V segment lost 7 bases, leaving 7 bases of the junction unmatched. Germline V gives CDR1 LNHDA, CDR2 SQIVND (reference sequence). CDR3 sequence: CASTSGGLGNTIYF. For the CDR3, the DNA is TGTGCCAGTACCTCAGGGGGGCTCGGAAACACCATATATTTT.

The CDR3 DNA reads TGCAGTGCCAGTACGGGGGGTAGGACTGAAGCTTTCTTT. Amino acid sequence: CSASTGGRTEAFF. The chain uses TRBV20-1 and TRBJ1-1; tentatively, D is TRBD1 (5 bases). V shed 6 bases and J shed 5 bases, with 16 bases lying between them. Looked up from germline, CDR1 is DFQATT and CDR2 is SNEGSKA (reference sequence). This CDR3 has 13 residues.

The chain uses TRBV6-5 and TRBJ1-6; a weak D match, TRBD1 (5 bases). CDR3 length equals 15 residues. Per germline, CDR1 MNHEY and CDR2 SVGAGI. V was trimmed by 6 bases and J by 6 bases, leaving 15 bases between them. For the CDR3, the DNA is TGTGCCAGCAGACTACTCGGGACGGGTAATTCACCCCTCCACTTT. Translation gives CASRLLGTGNSPLHF.

This chain links TRBV27 with TRBJ1-1; possible D gene TRBD1, 6 bases. CDR1 is MNHEY and CDR2 is SMNVEV in the germline V gene (reference sequence). Trimming shortened V by 4 bases and J by 0 bases, and 21 bases separated the two germline ends. The CDR3 has 18 residues. The CDR3 sequence: CASSSLVWGAGMNTEAFF. The CDR3 coding sequence is TGTGCCAGCAGTTCCCTGGTGTGGGGGGCCGGGATGAACACTGAAGCTTTCTTT.

V gene TRBV7-2 combines with J gene TRBJ1-1, with D perhaps matching TRBD1 (5 bases). CDR1 SGHTA and CDR2 FQGNSA come from the germline V gene. The CDR3 has 13 amino acids. V was clipped by 5 bases and J by 3 bases, with 10 bases between them. CDR3 bases: TGTGCCAGCAGCGGTCAGGGTTACACTGAAGCTTTCTTT. Protein: CASSGQGYTEAFF.